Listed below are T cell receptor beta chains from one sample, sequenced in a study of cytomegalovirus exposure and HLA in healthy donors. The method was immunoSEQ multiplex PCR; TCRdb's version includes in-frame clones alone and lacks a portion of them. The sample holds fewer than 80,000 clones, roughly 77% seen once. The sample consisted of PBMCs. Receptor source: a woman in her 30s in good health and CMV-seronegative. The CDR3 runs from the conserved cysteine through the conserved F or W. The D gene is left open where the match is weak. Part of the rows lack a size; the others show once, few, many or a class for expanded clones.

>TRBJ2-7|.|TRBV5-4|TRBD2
CASSLGPGGYEQYF
TGTGCCAGCAGCTTGGGCCCGGGGGGCTACGAGCAGTACTTC
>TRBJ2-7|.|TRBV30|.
CAWSDLVGYEQYF
TGTGCCTGGAGTGACCTCGTCGGCTACGAGCAGTACTTC
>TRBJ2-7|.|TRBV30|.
CAWSVGLSYEQYF
TGTGCCTGGAGTGTGGGGCTCTCCTACGAGCAGTACTTC
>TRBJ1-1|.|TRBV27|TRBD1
CASSLSRTGSWNTEAFF
TGTGCCAGCAGTTTATCGAGGACAGGGAGTTGGAACACTGAAGCTTTCTTT
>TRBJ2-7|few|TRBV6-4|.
CASRETRELDEQYF
TGTGCCAGCCGGGAGACTAGGGAGCTGGACGAGCAGTACTTC
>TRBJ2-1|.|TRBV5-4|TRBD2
CASSLGGTSRNEQFF
TGTGCCAGCAGCTTGGGAGGGACTAGCCGCAATGAGCAGTTCTTC
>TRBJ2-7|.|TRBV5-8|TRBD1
CASSWGDRASEQYF
TGTGCCAGCAGCTGGGGGGACAGGGCTAGCGAGCAGTACTTC
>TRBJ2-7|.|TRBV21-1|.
CASSKPGQPSYEQYF
TGTGCCAGCAGCAAGCCGGGACAGCCGTCCTACGAGCAGTACTTC
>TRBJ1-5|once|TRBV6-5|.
CASSYWEGMQPQHF
TGTGCCAGCAGTTACTGGGAGGGTATGCAGCCCCAGCATTTT
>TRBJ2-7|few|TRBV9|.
CASSVEHLDEQYF
TGTGCCAGCAGCGTAGAGCACTTGGACGAGCAGTACTTC
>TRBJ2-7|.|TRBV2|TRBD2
CASRTTSGKGHEQYF
TGTGCCAGCAGGACGACTAGCGGGAAAGGCCACGAGCAGTACTTC
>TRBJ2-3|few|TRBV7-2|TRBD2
CASSLIAGGTDTQYF
TGTGCCAGCAGCCTTATCGCGGGAGGCACAGATACGCAGTATTTT
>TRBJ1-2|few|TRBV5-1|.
CASSLVGQVDYGYTF
TGCGCCAGCAGCTTGGTGGGTCAGGTCGACTATGGCTACACCTTC
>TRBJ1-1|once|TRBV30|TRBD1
CAWSDRVPTEAFF
TGTGCCTGGAGCGACAGGGTTCCTACTGAAGCTTTCTTT
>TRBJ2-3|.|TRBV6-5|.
CASMADTQYF
TGTGCCAGCATGGCCGATACGCAGTATTTT
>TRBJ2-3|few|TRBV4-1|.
CASSPVRGGDDTQYF
TGCGCCAGCAGCCCAGTAAGGGGGGGCGACGATACGCAGTATTTT
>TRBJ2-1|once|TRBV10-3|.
CAISETGLSSYNEQFF
TGTGCCATCAGTGAGACTGGTCTTAGCTCCTACAATGAGCAGTTCTTC
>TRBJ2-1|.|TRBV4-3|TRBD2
CASSKLAGVEVEQFF
TGCGCCAGCAGCAAACTAGCGGGAGTTGAGGTTGAGCAGTTCTTC
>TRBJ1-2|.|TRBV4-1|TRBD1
CASSPIGQGGYGYTF
TGCGCCAGCAGCCCCATCGGACAGGGGGGCTATGGCTACACCTTC
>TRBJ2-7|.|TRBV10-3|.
CATRGASGADTYEQYF
TGTGCCACCCGGGGGGCCTCGGGGGCCGACACCTACGAGCAGTACTTC
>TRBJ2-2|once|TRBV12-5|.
CASGLFAGELFF
TGTGCTAGTGGTTTATTCGCCGGGGAGCTGTTTTTT
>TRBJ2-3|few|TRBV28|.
CASSLLILRDNSKDTQYF
TGTGCCAGCAGTTTACTTATTTTGAGGGATAACTCTAAGGATACGCAGTATTTT
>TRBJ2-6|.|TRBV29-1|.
CSVERDVDSGANVLTF
TGCAGCGTTGAGCGGGATGTGGACTCTGGGGCCAACGTCCTGACTTTC
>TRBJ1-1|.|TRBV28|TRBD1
CASRRDRGKTLEAFF
TGTGCCAGCAGACGCGACAGGGGGAAAACCCTTGAAGCTTTCTTT
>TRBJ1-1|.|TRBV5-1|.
CASSLVVNTEAFF
TGCGCCAGCAGCTTGGTAGTGAACACTGAAGCTTTCTTT
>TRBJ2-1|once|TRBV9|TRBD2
CASSARLADNEQFF
TGTGCCAGCAGCGCCAGACTAGCGGACAATGAGCAGTTCTTC
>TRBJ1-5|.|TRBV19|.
CASSLSGESQPQHF
TGTGCCAGTAGTTTATCAGGGGAAAGTCAGCCCCAGCATTTT
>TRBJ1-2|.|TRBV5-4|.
CASSRGSARDGYTF
TGTGCCAGCAGCCGCGGGTCCGCCCGAGATGGCTACACCTTC
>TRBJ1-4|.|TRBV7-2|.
CASSLARGVEKLFF
TGTGCCAGCAGCTTAGCGCGGGGAGTTGAAAAACTGTTTTTT
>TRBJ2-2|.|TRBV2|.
CASMQGPTAGTGELFF
TGTGCCAGCATGCAGGGGCCCACCGCGGGCACCGGGGAGCTGTTTTTT
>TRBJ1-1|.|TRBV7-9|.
CASSSADSNTEAFF
TGTGCCAGCAGCTCGGCGGACAGCAACACTGAAGCTTTCTTT
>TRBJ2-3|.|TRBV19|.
CASSIGGGGTDTQYF
TGTGCCAGTAGTATAGGTGGAGGGGGCACAGATACGCAGTATTTT
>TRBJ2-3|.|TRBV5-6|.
CASSLFYGPGTTWGTQYF
TGTGCCAGCAGCTTGTTTTACGGACCCGGGACAACTTGGGGTACGCAGTATTTT
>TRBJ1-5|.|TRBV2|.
CASSGPDIINQPQHF
TGTGCCAGCAGTGGGCCGGACATTATCAATCAGCCCCAGCATTTT
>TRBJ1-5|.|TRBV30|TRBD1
CAFRDRGRNQPQHF
TGTGCCTTCCGGGACAGGGGGCGAAATCAGCCCCAGCATTTT
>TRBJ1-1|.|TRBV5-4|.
CASRVQGGGTEAFF
TGTGCCAGCAGGGTTCAGGGAGGGGGCACTGAAGCTTTCTTT
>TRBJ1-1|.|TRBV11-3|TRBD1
CASSFTGQDTEAFF
TGTGCCAGCAGCTTTACCGGACAGGACACTGAAGCTTTCTTT
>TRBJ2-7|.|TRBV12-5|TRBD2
CASGLVLGRETSYEQYF
TGTGCTAGTGGTTTGGTACTCGGGCGGGAGACATCCTACGAGCAGTACTTC
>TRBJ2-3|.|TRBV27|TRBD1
CASSLQGAKDTQYF
TGTGCCAGCAGTTTACAGGGGGCGAAAGATACGCAGTATTTT
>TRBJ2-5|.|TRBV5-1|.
CASSYTQGSETQYF
TGCGCCAGCAGCTACACCCAGGGGTCGGAGACCCAGTACTTC
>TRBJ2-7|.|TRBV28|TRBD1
CASRYRDRISYEQYF
TGTGCCAGCAGATACCGGGACAGGATTTCCTACGAGCAGTACTTC
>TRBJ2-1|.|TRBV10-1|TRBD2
CASSDRTSGVYNEQFF
TGCGCCAGCAGTGATCGGACTAGCGGGGTCTACAATGAGCAGTTCTTC
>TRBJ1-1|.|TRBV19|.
CASSMYGGAGLSVRTEAFF
TGTGCCAGTAGTATGTACGGCGGGGCAGGGCTTTCGGTTCGCACTGAAGCTTTCTTT
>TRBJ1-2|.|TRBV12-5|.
CASGFTTYRDWGLDYGYTF
TGTGCTAGTGGTTTCACTACCTACAGGGATTGGGGTTTGGACTATGGCTACACCTTC
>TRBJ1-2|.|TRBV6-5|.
CATRGRGTNYGYTF
TGTGCCACCAGGGGAAGGGGAACTAACTATGGCTACACCTTC
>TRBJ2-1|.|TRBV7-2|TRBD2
CASSFSPLAGVEQFF
TGTGCCAGCAGCTTTTCCCCTCTAGCGGGGGTTGAGCAGTTCTTC
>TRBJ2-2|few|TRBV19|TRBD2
CASSLLAVGELFF
TGTGCCAGTAGTCTACTAGCGGTCGGGGAGCTGTTTTTT
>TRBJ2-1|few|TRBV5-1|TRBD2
CASSWTAGGGANEQFF
TGCGCCAGCAGCTGGACTGCGGGAGGAGGGGCTAATGAGCAGTTCTTC
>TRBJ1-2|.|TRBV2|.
CASRGQSYGYTF
TGTGCCAGCAGAGGACAGAGCTATGGCTACACCTTC
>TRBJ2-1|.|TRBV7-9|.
CASSPAGSSYNEQFF
TGTGCCAGCAGCCCCGCGGGTAGCTCCTACAATGAGCAGTTCTTC
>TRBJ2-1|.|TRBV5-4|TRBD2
CASSLAVLAGSSYNEQFF
TGTGCCAGCAGCTTGGCCGTACTAGCGGGGAGCTCCTACAATGAGCAGTTCTTC
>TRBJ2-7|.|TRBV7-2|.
CASSSNQGYEQYF
TGTGCCAGCAGCTCTAATCAGGGCTACGAGCAGTACTTC
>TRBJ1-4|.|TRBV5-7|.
CASSAWRGQNNEKLFF
TGTGCCAGCAGCGCTTGGCGGGGCCAGAATAATGAAAAACTGTTTTTT
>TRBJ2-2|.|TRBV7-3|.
CASSSGGTGELFF
TGTGCCAGCAGCTCAGGGGGGACCGGGGAGCTGTTTTTT